This TCR beta chain was sequenced during a study of control samples from healthy donors and cancer patients (dated by TCRdb to 2019 to 2021). The cysteine opens and the phenylalanine closes a CDR3 of 14 amino acids. The CDR3 DNA has 42 bases and is translated from base 1. V lost 6 bases and J lost 5 bases; the stretch between them is 16 bases long. The germline V gene sets CDR1 to MNHEY and CDR2 to SVGAGI. Library method: the immunoSEQ multiplex PCR assay. In TCRdb, the immuneACCESS table is reduced to in-frame sequences with V and J assigned. These tables do not hold every clone; where another copy was compared, an unresolved V gene accounts for under half, and the others remain unexplained. Across this sample there are about 100,000 clones, with about 85% seen only once. Of the sample, around 20% is held by the ten largest clones. On this clone: The clone's antigen remains unknown. Base qualities are not at hand, and no much larger clone is one base apart.

Sequencing was carried out using blood. The receptor comes from a man aged 25-45 years in good health. The rearranged segments are TRBV6-5 and TRBJ1-2, with no reliable assignment of the D segment. At the DNA level, the sequence is TGTGCCAGCAGGGGCCTAGGAACGTGGTATGGCTACACCTTC. This yields the protein CASRGLGTWYGYTF.